These 19 T cell receptor beta chains originate from one sample sequenced in a study of T cell changes during pregnancy in multiple sclerosis. The assay was immunoSEQ multiplex PCR, and TCRdb's table has in-frame clones only and misses some. The sample shows fewer than 40,000 clones, 85% to 90% of them seen only once. The material was CD8+ T cells from peripheral blood mononuclear cells, obtained after pregnancy. The receptors here all came from a female donor with multiple sclerosis, enrolled in a pregnancy study.

This rearrangement joins TRBV7-8 to TRBJ2-3; 7 bases line up with TRBD2. CDR1 and CDR2 (germline): SGHVS, FQNEAQ. V lost 0 bases to trimming and J lost 1 base; unmatched junction nucleotides: 4. This CDR3 spans 16 amino acids. The CDR3 protein is CASSLAGLVGTDTQYF. The CDR3 coding sequence is TGTGCCAGCAGCTTAGCCGGACTAGTCGGCACAGATACGCAGTATTTT.

V gene TRBV4-1 combines with J gene TRBJ2-3; 11 positions agree with TRBD2. J gave up 2 bases and V 4 bases, and 11 bases lay outside the gene matches. This CDR3 contains 18 residues. CDR1 is MGHRA, CDR2 YSYEKL, per germline. The CDR3 sequence: CASSLTRLAGTTTDTQYF. As DNA, the CDR3 is TGCGCCAGCAGCCTCACTCGACTAGCGGGGACGACCACAGATACGCAGTATTTT.

The rearrangement joins TRBV6-6 to TRBJ1-4, with 7 bases identical to TRBD1. The CDR3 has 13 residues. Germline CDR1 reads MNHNY; CDR2 reads SVGAGI (reference sequence). Trimming took 5 bases from V and 8 from J; bases not matched to a gene: 5. The CDR3 loop reads CASSSGTVEKLFF. In DNA form, the CDR3 reads TGTGCCAGCAGTAGTGGGACAGTGGAAAAACTGTTTTTT.

This clone has a handful of counts. CDR3 sequence (DNA): TGTGCCAGCTCACCACCTTCTCAGGGGACCGGGGAGCTGTTTTTT. Its translation: CASSPPSQGTGELFF. The chain recombines TRBV18 with TRBJ2-2, with D possibly being TRBD1 (6 bases). V gave up 0 bases and J gave up 5 bases, with 10 bases separating them. CDR1 is KGHSH and CDR2 is LQKENI in the germline V gene. The CDR3 sequence is 15 residues long.

The chain carries TRBV4-1 and TRBJ2-3; D perhaps matches TRBD2 (5 bases). The germline CDR1 and CDR2 sequences are MGHRA and YSYEKL. V was pared by 3 bases and J by 6 bases, with 7 bases between. CDR3 length: 12 amino acids. The CDR3 loop is CASSHREDTQYF. Written as DNA, the CDR3 is TGCGCCAGCAGCCATAGGGAGGATACGCAGTATTTT.

The chain employs TRBV11-1 and TRBJ2-7; the D gene is possibly TRBD1 (6 bases). Trimming removed 5 bases at V and 3 bases at J, with 14 bases between. There are 14 residues in the CDR3. Germline CDR1 and CDR2: SGHAT and FQDESV (reference sequence). CDR3 sequence (DNA): TGTGCCAGCAGCCCTTCGTTAGGGGGCTACGAGCAGTACTTC. This encodes CASSPSLGGYEQYF.

J is TRBJ1-5 and V is TRBV27; the D gene is possibly TRBD1 (5 bases). CDR1 MNHEY and CDR2 SMNVEV come from the germline V gene (reference sequence). The V end lost 7 bases, the J end lost 3 bases, and 10 bases lay between the germline ends. This CDR3 region has 13 residues. For the CDR3, the DNA is TGTGCCAGCACGTCAGGGATCAATCAGCCCCAGCATTTT. Encoded protein: CASTSGINQPQHF.

This sequence joins TRBV13 and TRBJ1-1, with TRBD1 matching over 8 bases. CDR1 is PRHDT and CDR2 is FYEKMQ in the germline V gene (reference sequence). The CDR3 has 15 amino acids. Trimming at V came to 5 bases and at J to 1 base, leaving 6 bases not matched to a gene. The CDR3 DNA follows: TGTGCCAGCAGCCCCTCCGGGACAGGGAACACTGAAGCTTTCTTT. Its protein product is CASSPSGTGNTEAFF.

This clone turned up a few times. The V call is TRBV30, the J call TRBJ1-1; 10 positions agree with TRBD1. CDR1 is GTSNPN and CDR2 is SVGIG in the germline V gene (reference sequence). This CDR3 is 12 amino acids long. The J segment lost 4 bases and the V segment lost 8 bases, leaving 4 bases of the junction unmatched. CDR3 amino acids: CAQGQGITEAFF. DNA for the CDR3: TGTGCCCAGGGACAGGGGATCACTGAAGCTTTCTTT.

This chain connects TRBV5-1 to TRBJ2-7; 8 nucleotides match TRBD2. CDR1 and CDR2 from the germline V gene are SGHRS and YFSETQ. The CDR3 spans 16 residues. The trim removed 1 base at V and 0 bases at J, leaving 6 bases unmatched. As DNA, the CDR3 is TGCGCCAGCAGCTTGAGGGGCGGGGGGCCCTCCTACGAGCAGTACTTC. It yields the protein CASSLRGGGPSYEQYF.

The V call is TRBV2, the J call TRBJ1-5; possible D gene TRBD1, 5 bases. Germline loops: CDR1 SNHLY, CDR2 FYNNEI. Trimming removed 2 bases at V and 6 bases at J, with 14 bases between. This CDR3 is built from 15 residues. The CDR3 DNA is TGTGCCAGCAGTGAACTGGCGGGGGGAAGTCAGCCCCAGCATTTT. Translated: CASSELAGGSQPQHF.

This chain uses TRBV19 with TRBJ2-3; possibly TRBD1 for D (5 bases). Per the germline V gene, CDR1 is LNHDA and CDR2 is SQIVND (reference sequence). The CDR3 totals 16 residues. Trimming took 0 bases from V and 4 from J, leaving 14 bases between them. CDR3 protein: CASSIDLSQGPDTQYF. The DNA of the CDR3 is TGTGCCAGTAGTATAGATTTAAGCCAGGGCCCAGATACGCAGTATTTT.

This chain joins TRBV2 and TRBJ2-2, with TRBD2 matching over 9 bases. The V gene end was trimmed by 4 bases and the J gene end by 4 bases; junction bases not matched to a gene: 7. Germline V gene sequence: CDR1 SNHLY, CDR2 FYNNEI. CDR3 length: 16 residues. The CDR3 region is CASSVGGGAFTGELFF. The CDR3 DNA is TGTGCCAGCAGTGTGGGCGGGGGGGCCTTCACCGGGGAGCTGTTTTTT. The complete variable domain, with remaining parts taken from reference TRBV2 and TRBJ2-2, reads EPEVTQTPSHQVTQMGQEVILRCVPISNHLYFYWYRQILGQKVEFLVSFYNNEISEKSEIFDDQFSVERPDGSNFTLKIRSTKLEDSAMYFCASSVGGGAFTGELFFGEGSRLTVL.

In this sample, this clone turned up once. The chain recombines TRBV5-5 with TRBJ1-2, with D unresolved. Germline CDR1 reads SGHKS; CDR2 reads YYEKEE (reference sequence). V was clipped by 4 bases and J by 4 bases, with 17 bases between them. The CDR3 runs to 15 residues. The DNA for the CDR3 is TGTGCCAGCAGCGAGGTTCCGGGTTCCTCCTATGGCTACACCTTC. Translated, it gives CASSEVPGSSYGYTF.

V gene TRBV9 combines with J gene TRBJ1-1; D gene uncertain. This CDR3 spans 14 amino acids. The ends were cut back, 2 bases at V and 1 base at J, with 9 bases in the middle. The germline CDR1 and CDR2 sequences are SGDLS and YYNGEE. The CDR3 region has the DNA TGTGCCAGCAGCGTCAGCGGCAGGAACACTGAAGCTTTCTTT. This codes for CASSVSGRNTEAFF.

This sequence joins TRBV6-6 and TRBJ2-7; possible D gene TRBD1, 6 bases. Germline V CDR1 and CDR2: MNHNY, SVGAGI (reference sequence). V lost 7 bases and J 4 bases, leaving 17 bases between the germline ends. This CDR3 is 14 amino acids long. The CDR3 is CASTDRWLTYEQYF. The CDR3 DNA follows: TGTGCCAGCACCGACAGGTGGCTGACTTACGAGCAGTACTTC.

The DNA for the CDR3 is TGTGCCAGCAGCTCGGACGGGAGGCTAGTCGAGCAGTACTTC. It is translated as CASSSDGRLVEQYF. V is TRBV7-2 and J is TRBJ2-7; 7 bases fit TRBD2. CDR1 is SGHTA and CDR2 is FQGNSA in the germline V gene. Trimming cost V 4 bases and J 6 bases; bases outside gene matches: 9. This CDR3 has 14 amino acids.

The chain combines TRBV29-1 with TRBJ2-5, with no clear D. V lost 6 bases and J lost 7, with 3 bases in between. The CDR3 is 8 residues long. Germline-derived CDR1 and CDR2 are SQVTM and ANQGSEA. The CDR3: CSVGTQYF. The CDR3 DNA follows: TGCAGCGTCGGGACCCAGTACTTC. The full variable domain, completed using reference TRBV29-1 and TRBJ2-5, is SAVISQKPSRDICQRGTSLTIQCQVDSQVTMMFWYRQQPGQSLTLIATANQGSEATYESGFVIDKFPISRPNLTFSTLTVSNMSPEDSSIYLCSVGTQYFGPGTRLLVL.

The V call is TRBV21-1, the J call TRBJ1-2; the D call in the table, TRBD1, was not verified against the DNA. TRBV21-1 is assigned pseudogene status. CDR3 length equals 18 residues. The DNA of the CDR3 is TGTGCCAGCAGCAATGGACAGGGTAAAAACCCCTCTGACTATGGCTACACCTTC. Translating gives CASSNGQGKNPSDYGYTF.